These 27 T cell receptor beta chains originate from one sample sequenced in a study of cytomegalovirus exposure and HLA in healthy donors. PCR was performed using 60 Vbeta and 13 Jbeta primers. Method: immunoSEQ multiplex PCR; TCRdb's copy keeps in-frame clones and lacks some. The top ten hold around 20% of the sample, which has 100,000 to 150,000 clones, roughly 80% seen once. The sequenced sample consisted of PBMCs. These receptor sequences come from a man younger than 35 in good health and CMV-seropositive.

Concerning this clone: Distinct nucleotide sequences in the sample also encode this CDR3. The chain couples TRBV5-6 to TRBJ2-7; 9 bases are a match to TRBD1. CDR3 length equals 13 residues. Germline V gives CDR1 SGHDT, CDR2 YYEEEE. V lost 4 bases to trimming and J lost 3 bases; unmatched junction nucleotides: 2. The CDR3 spells CASSRGQGYEQYF. CDR3 bases: TGTGCCAGCAGCCGGGGACAGGGCTACGAGCAGTACTTC.

This chain joins TRBV15 and TRBJ1-5; D is ambiguous. The CDR3 runs to 13 residues. V shed 4 bases and J shed 6 bases, with 10 bases lying between them. The germline gives CDR1 LNHNV, CDR2 YYDKDF (reference sequence). The CDR3 region has the DNA TGTGCCACCAGCACCGGGAATAGTCAGCCCCAGCATTTT. Its translation is CATSTGNSQPQHF.

The CDR3 DNA reads TGTGCCAGCAGCCAAGGGTATCAGGGGAATTCACCCCTCCACTTT. This translates into CASSQGYQGNSPLHF. This sequence joins TRBV4-2 and TRBJ1-6; a possible D gene is TRBD1 (6 bases). Trimming left V 1 base short and J 7 bases short, with 11 bases between. The CDR3 covers 15 residues. CDR1 is LGHNA and CDR2 is YNFKEQ in the germline V gene.

The V and J genes are TRBV6-5 and TRBJ1-3; 8 positions agree with TRBD1. The germline gives CDR1 MNHEY, CDR2 SVGAGI. This CDR3 has 15 amino acids. The junction had 4 bases not matched to a gene; V was cut back by 6 bases and J by 0 bases. This CDR3 is CASRRDRSSGNTIYF. The CDR3 DNA reads as TGTGCCAGCAGGCGGGACAGGAGCTCTGGAAACACCATATATTTT.

The rearrangement joins TRBV10-3 to TRBJ1-2; tentative D call: TRBD1 (6 bases). The germline V and J ends were trimmed by 7 bases and 4 bases, with 13 bases remaining between them. Germline loops: CDR1 ENHRY, CDR2 SYGVKD. CDR3 length: 13 residues. CDR3 nucleotides: TGTGCCATCACGGCAGGGGAGGGCTATGGCTACACCTTC. Amino acids: CAITAGEGYGYTF.

The V gene is TRBV19, the J gene TRBJ1-3, with 11 bases that match TRBD1. Germline V gene sequence: CDR1 LNHDA, CDR2 SQIVND (reference sequence). J gave up 6 bases and V 10 bases, and 2 bases lay outside the gene matches. This CDR3 is built from 12 residues. CDR3 sequence (DNA): TGTGCCACCGGACAGGGGGCAAACACCATATATTTT. This sequence encodes CATGQGANTIYF.

The chain combines TRBV11-2 with TRBJ2-1; 10 nucleotides align to TRBD2. Germline values: CDR1 SGHAT, CDR2 FQNNGV. Trimming cost V 2 bases and J 4 bases; bases outside gene matches: 2. The CDR3 sequence is 15 residues long. In nucleotides, the CDR3 is TGTGCCAGCAGCTTAACTAGCGGGGCTTACAATGAGCAGTTCTTC. Its translation is CASSLTSGAYNEQFF.

The chain carries TRBV19 and TRBJ2-6; D might be TRBD2 (5 bases). Germline-derived CDR1 and CDR2 are LNHDA and SQIVND (reference sequence). V was clipped by 5 bases and J by 0 bases, with 17 bases between them. The CDR3 spans 18 residues. The CDR3 region is CASSVKGSAISGANVLTF. Here the CDR3 DNA reads TGTGCCAGTAGTGTTAAAGGGAGCGCGATCTCTGGGGCCAACGTCCTGACTTTC.

The chain carries TRBV7-2 and TRBJ2-7; D might be TRBD1 (5 bases). V shed 2 bases and J shed 3 bases, with 8 bases lying between them. The CDR3 runs to 13 residues. Germline CDR1 and CDR2: SGHTA and FQGNSA. CDR3 nucleotide sequence: TGTGCCAGCAGCTTACAGGGATTCTACGAGCAGTACTTC. The encoded protein is CASSLQGFYEQYF.

The chain couples TRBV6-4 to TRBJ1-1, with D uncertain. V lost 3 bases to trimming and J lost 1 base, with 6 bases between them. This CDR3 comprises 13 residues. Germline V CDR1 and CDR2: MRHNA, SNTAGT. The CDR3 DNA is TGTGCCAGCAGTGAAGCATCGAACACTGAAGCTTTCTTT. This sequence encodes CASSEASNTEAFF.

The CDR3 nucleotides are TGTGCCTGGAGTTTAGGCGGATCCTACGAGCAGTACTTC. Encoded protein: CAWSLGGSYEQYF. The genes are TRBV30 and TRBJ2-7, with D unclear. The germline V gene has CDR1 GTSNPN and CDR2 SVGIG (reference sequence). The CDR3 covers 13 residues. Deletions cut 2 bases from V and 1 base from J, with 9 bases between.

This clone was seen a handful of times. V is TRBV6-1 and J is TRBJ1-5; no clear D. Per the germline V gene, CDR1 is MNHNS and CDR2 is SASEGT. The CDR3 length is 13 residues. The ends were cut back, 2 bases at V and 7 bases at J, with 9 bases in the middle. CDR3 coding DNA: TGTGCCAGCAGTGAACGAGGGTACCAGCCCCAGCATTTT. This codes for CASSERGYQPQHF.

This clone has just a few counts. This chain joins TRBV4-1 and TRBJ2-3; D unclear. The length of the CDR3 is 16 residues. Trimming removed 3 bases from V and 2 bases from J, with 15 bases in between. Germline lookup yields CDR1 MGHRA and CDR2 YSYEKL. The CDR3: CASSHVNLVATDTQYF. Here the CDR3 DNA reads TGCGCCAGCAGCCATGTTAATTTGGTAGCCACAGATACGCAGTATTTT.

V is TRBV19 and J is TRBJ1-5; no clear D. V was trimmed by 3 bases and J by 4 bases, leaving 13 bases between them. CDR3 length equals 15 residues. CDR1 and CDR2 (germline): LNHDA, SQIVND (reference sequence). CDR3 protein: CASSIHGETNQPQHF. The CDR3 bases are TGTGCCAGTAGTATCCATGGAGAAACGAATCAGCCCCAGCATTTT.

In nucleotides, the CDR3 is TGCAGCGTCCAGACAGGTCTCACAGATACGCAGTATTTT. Protein: CSVQTGLTDTQYF. The chain employs TRBV29-1 and TRBJ2-3, with D possibly TRBD1 on 6 matching bases. Looked up from germline, CDR1 is SQVTM and CDR2 is ANQGSEA. The CDR3 is made up of 13 amino acids. Trimming removed 6 bases at V and 2 bases at J, with 12 bases between.

The chain recombines TRBV27 with TRBJ1-1, with D possibly TRBD1 on 6 matching bases. Germline CDR1 reads MNHEY; CDR2 reads SMNVEV (reference sequence). The CDR3 contains 13 residues. Trimming removed 6 bases from V and 3 bases from J, with 11 bases in between. As DNA, the CDR3 is TGTGCCAGCAGAACCGGGACATACACTGAAGCTTTCTTT. This sequence encodes CASRTGTYTEAFF.

The rearrangement links TRBV9 to TRBJ2-1; a possible D gene is TRBD2 (7 bases). Germline CDR1 SGDLS, CDR2 YYNGEE. V shed 3 bases and J shed 8 bases, with 15 bases lying between them. This CDR3 region has 14 residues. The CDR3 reads CASSASGGGDEQFF. As DNA, the CDR3 is TGTGCCAGCAGCGCCAGCGGCGGGGGCGATGAGCAGTTCTTC.

The chain carries TRBV7-8 and TRBJ1-2; 7 bases fit TRBD1. The CDR3 sequence is 14 residues long. With 0 bases clipped from V and 7 bases from J, the junction kept 5 bases outside the gene matches. Germline CDR1 SGHVS, CDR2 FQNEAQ. This CDR3 is CASSLAGQGGGYTF. For the CDR3, the DNA is TGTGCCAGCAGCTTAGCGGGGCAGGGGGGTGGCTACACCTTC.

The genes are TRBV19 and TRBJ1-1, with TRBD1 as a possible D gene (5 bases). Germline values: CDR1 LNHDA, CDR2 SQIVND (reference sequence). V lost 5 bases and J 3 bases, leaving 10 bases between the germline ends. The CDR3 length is 13 residues. CDR3 sequence (DNA): TGTGCCAGTAGTCCCGGGGGGGACACTGAAGCTTTCTTT. It yields the protein CASSPGGDTEAFF.

This clone has a handful of counts. The V and J genes are TRBV7-2 and TRBJ2-1; 13 nucleotides match TRBD2. Germline assignment: CDR1 SGHTA and CDR2 FQGNSA. V was pared by 4 bases and J by 6 bases, with 3 bases of the junction left unmatched. The CDR3 sequence is 15 residues long. CDR3 bases: TGTGCCAGCAGCTACGGACTAGCGGGGGTCAATGAGCAGTTCTTC. This encodes CASSYGLAGVNEQFF.

The chain has TRBV4-1 and TRBJ2-1; D is perhaps TRBD2 (6 bases). This CDR3 is 15 amino acids long. The germline V gene has CDR1 MGHRA and CDR2 YSYEKL. Trimming removed 4 bases from V and 0 bases from J, with 10 bases in between. The CDR3 DNA is TGCGCCAGCAGCCTTGGACTATTCTCCTACAATGAGCAGTTCTTC. Protein product: CASSLGLFSYNEQFF.

A few counts support this clone. This chain uses TRBV7-6 with TRBJ1-1; 7 nucleotides match TRBD1. Germline V CDR1 and CDR2: SGHVS, FNYEAQ. This CDR3 region has 15 residues. V lost 5 bases to trimming and J lost 0 bases; unmatched junction nucleotides: 6. This CDR3 reads CASSPRQGLNTEAFF. DNA for the CDR3: TGTGCCAGCAGCCCAAGACAGGGTTTGAACACTGAAGCTTTCTTT.

This chain joins TRBV13 and TRBJ1-3; 9 positions match TRBD1. With 0 bases clipped from V and 0 bases from J, the junction kept 0 bases outside the gene matches. Germline CDR1 reads PRHDT; CDR2 reads FYEKMQ (reference sequence). The CDR3 spans 16 residues. The CDR3 DNA reads as TGTGCCAGCAGCTTAGGGGACAGGGGCTCTGGAAACACCATATATTTT. Translation gives CASSLGDRGSGNTIYF.

V and J are TRBV30 and TRBJ1-6; D uncertain. Looked up from germline, CDR1 is GTSNPN and CDR2 is SVGIG (reference sequence). CDR3 length: 12 amino acids. V was trimmed by 4 bases and J by 6 bases, leaving 7 bases between them. The CDR3: CAWNSINSPLHF. DNA for the CDR3: TGTGCCTGGAACAGTATTAATTCACCCCTCCACTTT. Variable domain in full (rest from reference TRBV30 and TRBJ1-6): SQTIHQWPATLVQPVGSPLSLECTVEGTSNPNLYWYRQAAGRGLQLLFYSVGIGQISSEVPQNLSASRPQDRQFILSSKKLLLSDSGFYLCAWNSINSPLHFGNGTRLTVT.

This clone was observed a handful of times. The chain recombines TRBV10-3 with TRBJ2-5; D might be TRBD2 (6 bases). The CDR3 loop spans 15 amino acids. Germline CDR1 reads ENHRY; CDR2 reads SYGVKD. V was cut by 3 bases and J by 5 bases, with 16 bases left in between. The CDR3 here is CAISDTVGGSETQYF. DNA for the CDR3: TGTGCCATCAGTGACACGGTGGGGGGAAGTGAGACCCAGTACTTC.

This rearrangement joins TRBV2 to TRBJ1-3; D unresolved. Germline CDR1 SNHLY, CDR2 FYNNEI. The CDR3 runs to 16 residues. Trimming left V 3 bases short and J 2 bases short, with 14 bases between. CDR3 loop: CASSEMRGMAGNTIYF. In DNA, the CDR3 is TGTGCCAGCAGTGAGATGAGAGGGATGGCTGGAAACACCATATATTTT.

The CDR3 region is CASSSGGPGWDEQFF. The CDR3 region has the DNA TGTGCCAGCAGTTCGGGGGGGCCAGGGTGGGATGAGCAGTTCTTC. The chain is built from TRBV2 and TRBJ2-1; 8 nucleotides agree with TRBD2. The CDR3 loop spans 15 amino acids. Trimming took 5 bases from V and 8 from J; bases not matched to a gene: 11. Germline CDR1 and CDR2: SNHLY and FYNNEI.